This T cell receptor beta chain comes out of a study of blood T cell repertoires in COVID-19. At the level of the study: Acute and convalescent COVID-19 samples came from the United States, Italy and Spain. T cells, B-cell-depleted T cells, or PBMCs provided the cDNA or gDNA that served as material.

CDR3 length equals 12 residues. Deletions cut 7 bases from V and 5 bases from J, with 9 bases between. Per the germline V gene, CDR1 is SEHNR and CDR2 is FQNEAQ (reference sequence). Under the authors' procedure: Amplified reference gene primers provided the basis for estimating nucleated cell counts. Assay: immunoSEQ multiplex PCR; the TCRdb copy retains only in-frame clones and omits some. Clonal size and the V and J genes are those of that table, whereas D and trimming came from the DNA. The table includes 130,000 or so clones, 70% to 90% detected once. The chain uses TRBV7-9 and TRBJ2-1; D possibly corresponds to TRBD2 (6 bases). The receptor comes from a man aged 50-60 years with acute or convalescent COVID-19. The sample comprised peripheral blood. The CDR3 loop is CASTGLDNEQFF. DNA for the CDR3: TGTGCCAGCACGGGACTCGACAATGAGCAGTTCTTC. Supplemented by reference TRBV7-9 and TRBJ2-1, the full variable domain reads DTGVSQNPRHKITKRGQNVTFRCDPISEHNRLYWYRQTLGQGPEFLTYFQNEAQLEKSRLLSDRFSAERPKGSFSTLEIQRTEQGDSAMYLCASTGLDNEQFFGPGTRLTVL.